Sequencing of this T cell receptor (beta chain) was carried out in a study of T cell responses to AZD1222 COVID-19 vaccine. Study conclusions and caveats: The reported proportion of spike-specific TCRs targeting unmutated variant regions was nearly half. Among those given AZD1222, only six were seropositive at baseline.

Produced via immunoSEQ multiplex PCR; TCRdb's table is partial and in-frame only. The sample has roughly 53,000 clones, 70% to 85% seen once. With respect to this clone: Antigen: not known.

The V gene's germline CDR1 is LNHDA and CDR2 SQIVND (reference sequence). The CDR3 is 18 amino acids. Unmatched junction bases numbered 11, after V lost 3 bases and J lost 3 bases. The TCR sequence derives from an adult in good health. This chain connects TRBV19 to TRBJ2-3; 11 positions agree with TRBD2. Sample: peripheral blood, taken on day 0 of AZD1222 vaccination. CDR3 in amino acids: CASSIQVATSGRTDTQYF. CDR3 DNA: TGTGCCAGTAGTATCCAAGTAGCCACTAGCGGGAGAACAGATACGCAGTATTTT.